This TCR beta chain was obtained from a study of blood T cell repertoires in COVID-19. Sequencing used immunoSEQ multiplex PCR; TCRdb keeps in-frame clones, though not all of them. Of about 28,000 clones listed, under 85% were seen once; the top ten hold about 43%. This CDR3 comprises 15 residues. Trimming left V 2 bases short and J 1 base short, with 11 bases between. Germline CDR1 reads LGHNA; CDR2 reads YNFKEQ. Sequencing input: peripheral blood. The rearrangement joins TRBV4-2 to TRBJ2-5; unclear D gene. This sequence originates from a man between 65 and 79 years old with acute or convalescent COVID-19. Written as DNA, the CDR3 is TGTGCCAGCAGCCAATTCATTGGAGTCCAAGAGACCCAGTACTTC. This codes for CASSQFIGVQETQYF.